This entry lists 8 T cell receptor beta chains sequenced from one sample in a study of cytomegalovirus exposure and HLA in healthy donors. The protocol was immunoSEQ multiplex PCR, while the TCRdb copy is restricted to in-frame clones and leaves out a portion. Among roughly 110,000 clones listed, less than 90% were seen once. Material for sequencing was PBMCs. Source of these receptors: a woman under 30 in good health and CMV-seropositive.

The CDR3 bases are TGCGCCAGCAGCTTACAGGGTAGGAACACCGGGGAGCTGTTTTTT. Its protein is CASSLQGRNTGELFF. The chain has TRBV4-1 and TRBJ2-2; D is possibly TRBD1 (6 bases). Trimming left V 5 bases short and J 1 base short, with 11 bases between. Germline assignment: CDR1 MGHRA and CDR2 YSYEKL. The CDR3 extends over 15 amino acids.

This clone was picked up one time. The V gene is TRBV9, the J gene TRBJ1-5, with 7 bases identical to TRBD1. Trimming took 3 bases from V and 5 from J; bases not matched to a gene: 5. This CDR3 is built from 14 residues. Germline V gene lookup returns CDR1 SGDLS and CDR2 YYNGEE. CDR3 loop: CASSAGTVHQPQHF. The CDR3 nucleotides read TGTGCCAGCAGCGCTGGGACAGTTCATCAGCCCCAGCATTTT.

V gene TRBV10-1 combines with J gene TRBJ2-2; D call uncertain. The CDR3 has 13 amino acids. The V and J ends lost 5 bases and 1 base respectively, with 5 bases between them. CDR1 WNHNN and CDR2 SYGVQD come from the germline V gene (reference sequence). The CDR3 DNA is TGCGCCAGCAGTTTGAGGAACACCGGGGAGCTGTTTTTT. This translates into CASSLRNTGELFF.

The chain has TRBV7-2 and TRBJ2-5; a weak D match, TRBD1 (6 bases). Germline assignment: CDR1 SGHTA and CDR2 FQGNSA. The CDR3 loop spans 17 amino acids. Trimming left V 4 bases short and J 4 bases short, with 22 bases between. CDR3: CASSSPLKGGWGETQYF. The CDR3 DNA reads TGTGCCAGCAGCTCCCCCTTAAAAGGGGGTTGGGGAGAGACCCAGTACTTC.

The V and J genes are TRBV28 and TRBJ1-6; D is perhaps TRBD1 (5 bases). CDR1 is MDHEN and CDR2 is SYDVKM in the germline V gene. The V end lost 7 bases, the J end lost 0 bases, and 10 bases lay between the germline ends. The CDR3 spans 15 residues. The CDR3 nucleotides read TGTGCCAGCATCGGGGGGAGCTCCTATAATTCACCCCTCCACTTT. Protein: CASIGGSSYNSPLHF.

This rearrangement joins TRBV10-3 to TRBJ2-5; TRBD2 matches 9 bases. Germline trimming cut 2 bases from V and 3 bases from J; bases unmatched to any gene: 1. The CDR3 length is 14 residues. Germline assignment: CDR1 ENHRY and CDR2 SYGVKD. The CDR3, as DNA: TGTGCCATCAGTGAGGCGGGGGGGAAAGAGACCCAGTACTTC. It codes for CAISEAGGKETQYF.

This clone occurred once. The genes are TRBV9 and TRBJ2-1, with D perhaps TRBD2 (5 bases). The V and J ends lost 2 bases and 0 bases respectively, with 12 bases between them. Germline V gene lookup returns CDR1 SGDLS and CDR2 YYNGEE. This CDR3 comprises 16 residues. CDR3 amino acids: CASSVFEAASYNEQFF. The CDR3 nucleotides are TGTGCCAGCAGCGTGTTCGAAGCGGCCTCCTACAATGAGCAGTTCTTC.

This clone was observed a single time. J is TRBJ2-2 and V is TRBV6-4, with D possibly matching TRBD1 (7 bases). CDR1 and CDR2 from the germline V gene are MRHNA and SNTAGT. The CDR3 has 14 residues. The V gene lost 6 bases and the J gene lost 2 bases, with 10 bases spanning the gap. CDR3 residues: CASRRDSNTGELFF. The CDR3 region has the DNA TGTGCCAGCAGGCGGGACAGCAACACCGGGGAGCTGTTTTTT.